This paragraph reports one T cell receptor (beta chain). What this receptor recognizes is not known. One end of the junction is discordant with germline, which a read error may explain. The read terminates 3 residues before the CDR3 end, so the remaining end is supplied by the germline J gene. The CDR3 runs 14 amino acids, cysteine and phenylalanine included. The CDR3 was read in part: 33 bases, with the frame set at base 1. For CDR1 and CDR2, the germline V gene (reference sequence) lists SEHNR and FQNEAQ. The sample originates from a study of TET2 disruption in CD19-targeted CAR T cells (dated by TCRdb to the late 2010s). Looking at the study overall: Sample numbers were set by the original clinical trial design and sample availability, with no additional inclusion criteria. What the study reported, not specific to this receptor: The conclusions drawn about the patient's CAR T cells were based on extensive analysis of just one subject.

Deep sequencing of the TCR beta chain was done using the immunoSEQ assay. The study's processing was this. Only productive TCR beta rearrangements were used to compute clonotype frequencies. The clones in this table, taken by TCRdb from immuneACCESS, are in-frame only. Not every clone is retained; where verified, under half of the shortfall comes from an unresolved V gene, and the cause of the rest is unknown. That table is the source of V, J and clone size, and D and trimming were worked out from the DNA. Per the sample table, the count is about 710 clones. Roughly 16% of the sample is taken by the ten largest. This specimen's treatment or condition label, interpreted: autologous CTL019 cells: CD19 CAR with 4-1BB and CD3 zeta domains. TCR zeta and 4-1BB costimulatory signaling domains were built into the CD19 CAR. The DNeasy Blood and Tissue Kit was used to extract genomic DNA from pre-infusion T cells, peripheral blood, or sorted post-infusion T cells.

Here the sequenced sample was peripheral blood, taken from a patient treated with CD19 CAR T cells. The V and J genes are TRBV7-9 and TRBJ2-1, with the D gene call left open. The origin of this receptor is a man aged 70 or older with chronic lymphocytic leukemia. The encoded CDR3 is CPSSLAVSYNEQFF. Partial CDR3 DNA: TGTCCCAGCAGCTTAGCCGTTTCCTACAATGAG.